Below, 17 T cell receptor beta chains from the same sample are listed, as sequenced in a study of OX40 agonist ivuxolimab in advanced cancers. Some clones are missing from TCRdb's copy, which holds only in-frame ones; the method was immunoSEQ multiplex PCR. The sample yields 65,000 to 90,000 clones, 90% to 95% seen once. The material was CD4+ or CD8+ T cells sorted from blood, obtained in a trial of the OX40 agonist ivuxolimab. These receptors all come from an adult with an advanced solid tumor such as melanoma, head and neck, liver or kidney cancer.

The rearrangement links TRBV28 to TRBJ2-3; 13 positions agree with TRBD2. The CDR3 is 23 residues long. Losses at the gene ends were 2 bases for V and 4 bases for J; bases not matched to a gene: 24. Germline V gene data show CDR1 as MDHEN and CDR2 as SYDVKM. The CDR3 DNA reads as TGTGCCAGCAGTTTAAACAGAACGGGACTAGCGGGGCGGAGCGGGGGTGGATCAGATACGCAGTATTTT. Protein sequence: CASSLNRTGLAGRSGGGSDTQYF.

The chain carries TRBV7-9 and TRBJ2-4; 11 positions agree with TRBD1. Germline V gene data show CDR1 as SEHNR and CDR2 as FQNEAQ (reference sequence). V shed 6 bases, J shed 3 bases, and the junction held 4 bases outside the gene matches. CDR3 length equals 15 residues. Here the CDR3 DNA reads TGTGCCAGCAGTTTTGGGACAGGGGGCAAAAACATTCAGTACTTC. It specifies CASSFGTGGKNIQYF. The full variable domain, completed using reference TRBV7-9 and TRBJ2-4, is DTGVSQNPRHKITKRGQNVTFRCDPISEHNRLYWYRQTLGQGPEFLTYFQNEAQLEKSRLLSDRFSAERPKGSFSTLEIQRTEQGDSAMYLCASSFGTGGKNIQYFGAGTRLSVL.

This rearrangement joins TRBV10-3 to TRBJ2-3, with 11 bases aligning to TRBD2. CDR1 is ENHRY, CDR2 SYGVKD, per germline. CDR3 length: 17 amino acids. V was pared by 3 bases and J by 6 bases, with 11 bases of the junction left unmatched. CDR3 DNA: TGTGCCATCAGTGACCAAACTAGCGGGAGTTCCCTCGATACGCAGTATTTT. This encodes CAISDQTSGSSLDTQYF.

The chain is built from TRBV5-5 and TRBJ2-7, with TRBD2 matching 12 bases. There are 17 residues in the CDR3. V lost 0 bases, J lost 1 base, and 5 bases stayed unmatched. Germline loops: CDR1 SGHKS, CDR2 YYEKEE (reference sequence). The CDR3: CASSLASGLAGSYEQYF. Here the CDR3 DNA reads TGTGCCAGCAGCTTGGCCAGCGGACTAGCGGGGTCCTACGAGCAGTACTTC.

In the case of this clone: Distinct nucleotide sequences in the sample also encode this CDR3. This rearrangement joins TRBV7-2 to TRBJ2-6; D unresolved. Trimming shortened V by 1 base and J by 2 bases, and 6 bases separated the two germline ends. The CDR3 runs to 15 residues. Per the germline V gene, CDR1 is SGHTA and CDR2 is FQGNSA. The CDR3 sequence is CASSLGQAGANVLTF. Here the CDR3 DNA reads TGTGCCAGCAGCTTAGGGCAGGCTGGGGCCAACGTCCTGACTTTC.

The chain joins TRBV6-4 to TRBJ2-7, with D perhaps matching TRBD1 or TRBD2 (6 bases each). CDR1 and CDR2 (germline): MRHNA, SNTAGT. Trimming took off 5 bases at V and 1 base at J, with 12 bases between the two ends. The CDR3 spans 14 residues. CDR3 sequence: CASSPGGPSYEQYF. DNA of the CDR3: TGTGCCAGCAGTCCTGGGGGGCCGTCCTACGAGCAGTACTTC.

V is TRBV5-1 and J is TRBJ1-2; perhaps TRBD1 as D (5 bases). Between the trimmed V and J ends, which lost 1 base and 6 bases, there was a span of 10 bases. The germline gives CDR1 SGHRS, CDR2 YFSETQ. This CDR3 is built from 13 residues. CDR3 coding DNA: TGCGCCAGCAGCTTGAGCCAGGGTAATGGCTACACCTTC. It translates to CASSLSQGNGYTF.

The rearrangement links TRBV18 to TRBJ2-2, with 8 bases identical to TRBD2. Germline CDR1 is KGHSH and CDR2 is LQKENI. CDR3 length: 20 amino acids. The ends lost 5 bases at V and 2 bases at J; junction bases unmatched: 19. Here the CDR3 reads CASSKGDLPGRGANTGELFF. CDR3 bases: TGTGCCAGCTCAAAAGGGGATCTCCCCGGGAGGGGAGCAAACACCGGGGAGCTGTTTTTT.

This clone came up once. The chain combines TRBV7-2 with TRBJ2-5; D remains ambiguous. The germline gives CDR1 SGHTA, CDR2 FQGNSA. V gave up 6 bases and J gave up 1 base, with 9 bases separating them. The CDR3 is 13 amino acids. The CDR3 DNA sequence: TGTGCCAGCAGGGAATGGGTCCAAGAGACCCAGTACTTC. Translating it yields CASREWVQETQYF.

This chain connects TRBV2 to TRBJ2-1, with a possible D match to TRBD1 (6 bases). This CDR3 contains 15 residues. The ends were cut back, 8 bases at V and 7 bases at J, with 21 bases in the middle. Germline CDR1 reads SNHLY; CDR2 reads FYNNEI. CDR3 region: CASVQDSSVGNEQFF. The DNA of the CDR3 is TGTGCCAGCGTCCAGGACAGCAGTGTGGGGAATGAGCAGTTCTTC.

This clone was seen more than once but under ten times. The chain employs TRBV7-9 and TRBJ2-1; 9 nucleotides line up with TRBD2. The CDR3 has 15 residues. Unmatched junction bases numbered 6, after V lost 4 bases and J lost 5 bases. The germline CDR1 and CDR2 sequences are SEHNR and FQNEAQ (reference sequence). CDR3 in DNA: TGTGCCAGCAGCTCGATAGCGGGAGCGCACAATGAGCAGTTCTTC. This encodes CASSSIAGAHNEQFF.

The chain couples TRBV10-1 to TRBJ2-2; D is unclear. The germline CDR1 and CDR2 sequences are WNHNN and SYGVQD (reference sequence). The CDR3 sequence is 15 residues long. V lost 4 bases, J lost 1 base, and 10 bases lay in between. The CDR3 loop reads CASSANILNTGELFF. The DNA for the CDR3 is TGCGCCAGCAGTGCAAATATATTGAACACCGGGGAGCTGTTTTTT.

This chain connects TRBV2 to TRBJ1-3, with unresolved D. Germline V gene sequence: CDR1 SNHLY, CDR2 FYNNEI. This CDR3 has 13 amino acids. V dropped 8 bases and J dropped 0 bases, with 8 bases sitting between them. The CDR3 region is CASGGLSGNTIYF. CDR3 DNA sequence: TGTGCCAGCGGCGGTCTCTCTGGAAACACCATATATTTT.

This chain links TRBV5-1 with TRBJ1-6, with a possible D match to TRBD1 (5 bases). The germline V and J ends were trimmed by 4 bases and 7 bases, with 15 bases remaining between them. Germline CDR1 is SGHRS and CDR2 is YFSETQ. The CDR3 length is 15 residues. The CDR3 region has the DNA TGCGCCAGCAGCCCGGACCCGGGGGTCAATTCACCCCTCCACTTT. It translates to CASSPDPGVNSPLHF.

The chain combines TRBV28 with TRBJ2-7, with D perhaps matching TRBD2 (5 bases). Germline CDR1 and CDR2: MDHEN and SYDVKM. CDR3 length: 14 amino acids. Trimming removed 6 bases from V and 7 bases from J, with 19 bases in between. DNA of the CDR3: TGTGCCAGCAGATCTGACCCCTCTCGGGGAGAGCAGTACTTC. Translation: CASRSDPSRGEQYF.

The chain joins TRBV4-2 to TRBJ2-3, with a tentative D call TRBD1 (5 bases). Germline values: CDR1 LGHNA, CDR2 YNFKEQ. V shed 0 bases and J shed 8 bases, with 12 bases lying between them. CDR3 length equals 14 residues. The CDR3 DNA reads as TGTGCCAGCAGCCAAGATCTGACAGTCGGTACGCAGTATTTT. Translated: CASSQDLTVGTQYF.

For this clone: Its ends do not fully match the called genes, so a read error is possible. The chain employs TRBV4-1 and TRBJ1-5; no definite D call. CDR3 length equals 16 residues. Germline values: CDR1 MGHRA, CDR2 YSYEKL. CDR3 coding DNA: TGCGCCAGCAGCAAAGACGGCACATTAAGCAATCAGCCCCAGCATTTT. It yields the protein CASSKDGTLSNQPQHF.